This T cell receptor beta chain was observed in a study of blood T cell repertoires in COVID-19. For the study at large: Acute-phase and convalescent COVID-19 samples originated in the United States, Italy and Spain. T cells, B-cell-depleted T cells, or PBMCs supplied cDNA or gDNA.

Patients from Seattle were sampled longitudinally, starting during active infection. CDR3 length: 14 amino acids. V lost 0 bases and J lost 3, with 7 bases in between. Germline V gives CDR1 LNHDA, CDR2 SQIVND (reference sequence). As for this clone: Other DNA sequences of this sample code for an identical CDR3.

In the original analysis: Reference gene primer amplification yielded estimated nucleated cell counts. Profiled with immunoSEQ multiplex PCR; TCRdb holds only in-frame clones, not every one. V, J and clone size derive from that table, while D and trimming were established from the DNA sequence. The repertoire consists of more than 350,000 clones, with around 87% occurring once and the leading ten covering 10%. This sequence was found in a woman between 25 and 40 years old with COVID-19, enrolled during active disease. The chain uses TRBV19 and TRBJ2-3; D gene uncertain. Sequencing was performed on peripheral blood. The CDR3 region is CASSIDRGTDTQYF. The CDR3 region has the DNA TGTGCCAGTAGTATAGATCGAGGTACAGATACGCAGTATTTT.